The rows below give T cell receptor beta chains drawn from one sample of a study of blood T cell repertoires in COVID-19. Libraries were prepared by immunoSEQ multiplex PCR; TCRdb keeps only in-frame clonotypes and omits some of them. The sample contains roughly 210,000 clones, roughly 84% of which appear only once. Sample: peripheral blood. These receptors came from an elderly woman with COVID-19, enrolled during active disease. Both conserved end residues are part of each CDR3. Size values are once, few and many counts, or a class for expanded clones, and some rows have none.

clone_size,v_call,cdr3_aa
.,TRBV19,CASKGRLQGQDGYTF
few,TRBV3-1/TRBV3-2,CASSQARTSGYNEQFF
.,TRBV3-1/TRBV3-2,CASSQAGTLNTEAFF
.,TRBV2,CASTAGQGPYSNQPQHF
.,TRBV7-9,CASSQGQLNTEAFF
once,TRBV4-3,CASSQVGDRDPDTQYF
.,TRBV4-1,CASSQDPGTGGRAEKLFF
.,TRBV7-9,CASTLAGGYEQYF
.,TRBV5-4,CASSSPGLALRGEQFF
.,TRBV24-1,CATSDSIISTDTQYF
.,TRBV2,CASSERNSAISYNEQFF
.,TRBV7-9,CASRLGGLRVDEQFF
few,TRBV2,CASSRTGSYPGELFF
.,TRBV7-2,CASSLAGQGTPLGLLNEQFF
.,TRBV7-9,CASSLSGLAADTQYF
.,TRBV5-1,CASSLTVGPYEQYF
.,TRBV6-5,CASSDSSGATDTQYF
.,TRBV6-5,CASSRQGKANEKLFF
.,TRBV3-1/TRBV3-2,CASSRLTGQGYTF
.,TRBV4-2,CASSQEGVKFSGANVLTF
.,TRBV5-4,CASSLGRSTTGELFF
.,TRBV30,CAWSVGGGAKNIQYF
.,TRBV6-6,CASRGTVNTGELFF
.,TRBV3-1/TRBV3-2,CASSPRSGAEAFF
.,TRBV19,CASTGASSGNTIYF
few,TRBV19,CASTPVGYGYTF
.,TRBV9,CASSPRPGTGTEAFF